The 9 T cell receptor beta chains presented below share a single source sample, sequenced in a study of T cells in Graves' hyperthyroidism and ophthalmopathy. The source material, RNA transcripts, was used to amplify TCR beta CDR3 regions. First-round RT-PCR targeting the TCR CDR3 was performed with the HTBI primer set. TCRdb re-called the multiplex PCR reads through MiXCR, storing one row per CDR3 protein. The sample includes a few hundred thousand distinct CDR3 sequences, approximately 13% of them seen just once. Sequenced material: blood. Receptors originate from a woman in her 30s with Graves' hyperthyroidism that later progressed to Graves' ophthalmopathy.

This clonotype was seen ten or more times. The chain combines TRBV3-1 with TRBJ1-5; unclear D gene. The germline CDR1 and CDR2 sequences are LGHDT and YNNKEL (reference sequence). This CDR3 is built from 12 residues. Trimming left V 5 bases short and J 4 bases short, with 6 bases between. CDR3 amino acids: CASSFRNQPQHF. CDR3 DNA: TGTGCCAGCAGCTTCCGGAATCAGCCCCAGCATTTT.

This clonotype was counted between two and nine times. The chain links TRBV3-1 to TRBJ1-2; no reliable D call. Trimming took off 0 bases at V and 8 bases at J, with 7 bases between the two ends. The CDR3 runs 12 residues. Looked up from germline, CDR1 is LGHDT and CDR2 is YNNKEL (reference sequence). CDR3: CASSQEPGGYTF. The CDR3 DNA reads TGTGCCAGCAGCCAAGAGCCGGGCGGCTACACCTTC. Drawing the rest from reference TRBV3-1 and TRBJ1-2, the complete variable domain is DTAVSQTPKYLVTQMGNDKSIKCEQNLGHDTMYWYKQDSKKFLKIMFSYNNKELIINETVPNRFSPKSPDKAHLNLHINSLELGDSAVYFCASSQEPGGYTFGSGTRLTVV.

In this sample, this clonotype turned up many times. The chain recombines TRBV5-1 with TRBJ2-7; 7 positions match TRBD1. V was clipped by 4 bases and J by 4 bases; unmatched bases: 8. Germline lookup yields CDR1 SGHRS and CDR2 YFSETQ. The CDR3 spans 14 residues. This chain's CDR3 is CASSTRDSGYEQYF. The CDR3 DNA follows: TGCGCCAGCAGCACACGGGACAGCGGTTACGAGCAGTACTTC.

The table lists this clonotype with many counts. The chain couples TRBV24-1 to TRBJ2-1, with 10 bases matching TRBD2. This CDR3 region has 14 residues. J gave up 4 bases and V 5 bases, and 1 base lay outside the gene matches. The V gene's germline CDR1 is KGHDR and CDR2 SFDVKD. The DNA for the CDR3 is TGTGCCACCAGTGGGGGACTAGCGTACAATGAGCAGTTCTTC. It codes for CATSGGLAYNEQFF.

The CDR3 protein is CASSPVRGDTEAFF. The CDR3 nucleotides read TGCGCCAGCAGCCCTGTTAGGGGTGACACTGAAGCTTTCTTT. This rearrangement joins TRBV5-1 to TRBJ1-1; TRBD1 is a possible D gene (5 bases). Germline V CDR1 and CDR2: SGHRS, YFSETQ. The CDR3 sequence is 14 residues long. The V end lost 4 bases, the J end lost 3 bases, and 13 bases lay between the germline ends.

V and J are TRBV9 and TRBJ2-7, with D perhaps assigned TRBD1 or TRBD2 (5 bases each). V shed 4 bases and J shed 0 bases, with 14 bases lying between them. The CDR3 is 15 residues long. From germline, CDR1 is SGDLS and CDR2 YYNGEE. The CDR3 sequence is CASSPGTVDSYEQYF. The CDR3 bases are TGTGCCAGCAGCCCCGGGACGGTGGACTCCTACGAGCAGTACTTC.

Only a few counts were recorded for this clonotype. V is TRBV27 and J is TRBJ2-5, with 15 bases lining up with TRBD2. V lost 8 bases to trimming and J lost 5 bases; unmatched junction nucleotides: 6. Germline CDR1 MNHEY, CDR2 SMNVEV (reference sequence). The length of the CDR3 is 15 residues. CDR3 nucleotide sequence: TGTGCCAGCGGGGGACTAGCGGGAGGTGACGAGACCCAGTACTTC. Its translation: CASGGLAGGDETQYF.

The chain has TRBV20-1 and TRBJ2-1; D remains ambiguous. From germline, CDR1 is DFQATT and CDR2 SNEGSKA (reference sequence). CDR3 size: 12 residues. V lost 7 bases, J lost 2 bases, and 9 bases lay in between. CDR3 region: CSVTYPYNEQFF. In DNA form, the CDR3 reads TGCAGTGTGACTTACCCCTACAATGAGCAGTTCTTC.

This clonotype was counted ten times or more. The rearrangement uses TRBV12-3 or TRBV12-4 and TRBJ2-7, with 7 bases that match TRBD2. The J segment lost 2 bases and the V segment lost 8 bases, leaving 9 bases of the junction unmatched. The CDR3 is made up of 14 amino acids. CDR3 in amino acids: CASRSSGGTYEQYF. The CDR3 coding sequence is TGTGCCAGCCGCTCTTCGGGAGGTACCTACGAGCAGTACTTC.